This T cell receptor (beta chain) came from a study of blood T cell repertoires in COVID-19. Study summary: Samples taken during acute and convalescent COVID-19 were collected in the United States, Italy and Spain.

The CDR3 runs to 14 residues. The germline V gene has CDR1 MDHEN and CDR2 SYDVKM. V was pared by 7 bases and J by 3 bases, with 7 bases of the junction left unmatched. Original processing notes: Amplifying reference gene primers gave estimates of nucleated cell counts. Assay used: immunoSEQ multiplex PCR; TCRdb lists only in-frame clones, some missing. V, J and clone size derive from that table, while D and trimming were established from the DNA sequence. Of about 14,000 clones detected, 70% to 90% appear once; the ten largest clones hold 17%. V and J are TRBV28 and TRBJ2-7; the match to TRBD2 covers 9 bases. This clonotype was obtained from a human donor with active COVID-19. The donor label of this sample is uncertain. Sequencing used peripheral blood. As DNA, the CDR3 is TGTGCCAGCACCGGACTAGCGTCAGTCTACGAGCAGTACTTC. It translates to CASTGLASVYEQYF.